Listed below are T cell receptor beta chains from one sample, sequenced in a study of blood T cells in healthy people across ages. One entry per CDR3 protein, called by TCRdb with MiXCR from the 5' RACE reads. The sample contains 650,000 to 800,000 distinct CDR3 sequences, around 42% of which appear only once. What was sequenced was blood. These receptor sequences come from a man aged 55 to 70 in good health. The CDR3 runs from the conserved cysteine through the conserved F or W. A D gene is named only where the DNA matches it firmly. Only part of the rows carry a size: once, few, many, or a class if the clone is expanded.

V: TRBV6-6
size: many
D: TRBD2
J: TRBJ2-1
DNA: TGTGCCAGCAGTTACTCGGGACTAGCCGGCGCATACAATGAGCAGTTCTTC
CDR3: CASSYSGLAGAYNEQFF

V: TRBV20-1
size: .
D: TRBD2
J: TRBJ2-7
DNA: TGCAGTGCTAGATTCAGGACTAGTGACTACGAGCAGTACTTC
CDR3: CSARFRTSDYEQYF

V: TRBV2
size: .
D: TRBD1
J: TRBJ2-5
DNA: TGTGCCAGCACTAGACAGGGGAGATCACAAGAGACCCAGTACTTC
CDR3: CASTRQGRSQETQYF

V: TRBV7-9
size: .
D: TRBD1
J: TRBJ2-7
DNA: TGTGCCAGCAGCCCACCAAACTCGACAGGGAAGCGTGAGTCCTACGAGCAGTACTTC
CDR3: CASSPPNSTGKRESYEQYF

V: TRBV20-1
size: few
D: TRBD1
J: TRBJ2-3
DNA: TGCAGTGGCCCGACAGGGGACGGCACAGATACGCAGTATTTT
CDR3: CSGPTGDGTDTQYF

V: TRBV24-1
size: .
D: TRBD1
J: TRBJ2-2
DNA: TGTGCCACCAGTGACACCGGGACAGGGGGCGAGTGGACCGGGGAGCTGTTTTTT
CDR3: CATSDTGTGGEWTGELFF

V: TRBV2
size: .
D: .
J: TRBJ2-6
DNA: TGTGCCAGCAGTGAAGTTCGGGCAGGGAGCTCTGGGGCCAACGTCCTGACTTTC
CDR3: CASSEVRAGSSGANVLTF

V: TRBV4-1
size: few
D: TRBD2
J: TRBJ2-1
DNA: TGCGCCAGCAGCAGACGGGTCGGGGGGGACAATGAGCAGTTCTTC
CDR3: CASSRRVGGDNEQFF

V: TRBV4-1
size: .
D: .
J: TRBJ2-1
DNA: TGCGCCAGCAGCCAAGTGGGTTTTCTCGATGAGCAGTTCTTC
CDR3: CASSQVGFLDEQFF

V: TRBV7-6
size: many
D: .
J: TRBJ1-2
DNA: TGTGCCAGCAGCTTAGGGGCGGGTTCAAACTATGGCTACACCTTC
CDR3: CASSLGAGSNYGYTF

V: TRBV4-3
size: few
D: .
J: TRBJ2-6
DNA: TGCGCCAGCAGCCAGGACCGTATCGGCTCTGGGGCCAACGTCCTGACTTTC
CDR3: CASSQDRIGSGANVLTF

V: TRBV6-5
size: few
D: TRBD1
J: TRBJ2-5
DNA: TGTGCCAGCAGTTACTCGATAGGACAGGGATGGGGAGAGACCCAGTACTTC
CDR3: CASSYSIGQGWGETQYF

V: TRBV20-1
size: .
D: .
J: TRBJ2-7
DNA: TGCAGTGCTAAAACCCGGGAGCAGTACTTC
CDR3: CSAKTREQYF

V: TRBV20-1
size: once
D: TRBD2
J: TRBJ2-3
DNA: TGCAGTGCACCGGGCGCGGGGGGCGGCACAGATACGCAGTATTTT
CDR3: CSAPGAGGGTDTQYF

V: TRBV20-1
size: .
D: .
J: TRBJ2-6
DNA: TGCAGCCCCAAAGACAGTTCTGGGGCCAACGTCCTGACTTTC
CDR3: CSPKDSSGANVLTF

V: TRBV20-1
size: .
D: .
J: TRBJ2-7
DNA: TGCAGTGCTAGTGGGAGGGGGCGATACGAGCAGTACTTC
CDR3: CSASGRGRYEQYF

V: TRBV11-3
size: few
D: .
J: TRBJ2-2
DNA: TGTGCCAGCAGCCAGTATGGAGAGAACACCGGGGAGCTGTTTTTT
CDR3: CASSQYGENTGELFF

V: TRBV6-2/TRBV6-3
size: .
D: TRBD1
J: TRBJ1-1
DNA: TGTGCCAGCAGTCCACCGGGACAGGGGGACACTGAAGCTTTCTTT
CDR3: CASSPPGQGDTEAFF

V: TRBV11-2
size: .
D: TRBD2
J: TRBJ2-5
DNA: TGTGCCAGCAGCCCCTCAGCGGGGGGAATGGGAGAGACCCAGTACTTC
CDR3: CASSPSAGGMGETQYF

V: TRBV7-2
size: .
D: TRBD2
J: TRBJ2-7
DNA: TGTGTCAGCAGCTCCCTAGCGGATTCCTACGAGCAGTACTTC
CDR3: CVSSSLADSYEQYF

V: TRBV20-1
size: .
D: TRBD2
J: TRBJ2-3
DNA: TGCAGTGCTGGGATACCGGGACTAGCGGGGGACCGAGGCACAGATACGCAGTATTTT
CDR3: CSAGIPGLAGDRGTDTQYF

V: TRBV6-2/TRBV6-3
size: .
D: TRBD1
J: TRBJ1-2
DNA: TGTGCCAGCGGGGAGACACAGGGGATCGCCTATGGCTACACCTTC
CDR3: CASGETQGIAYGYTF

V: TRBV7-2
size: .
D: TRBD2
J: TRBJ2-7
DNA: TGTGCCAGCAGCTTAGATGGTGGGACTAGGGGGGCGTCCCAGTACTTC
CDR3: CASSLDGGTRGASQYF

V: TRBV3-1
size: .
D: .
J: TRBJ1-2
DNA: TGTGCCAGCAGTCCCAGGGGTTCTGGGGGCTATGCCTACACCTTT
CDR3: CASSPRGSGGYAYTF

V: TRBV20-1
size: few
D: TRBD1
J: TRBJ1-4
DNA: TGCAGTGCTGGACAGGGAGCGGGGACTAATGAAAAACTGTTTTTT
CDR3: CSAGQGAGTNEKLFF

V: TRBV6-2/TRBV6-3
size: .
D: .
J: TRBJ2-6
DNA: TGTGCCAGCAAGCCGGACGGGGGGCTGGGGGCCAACGTCCTGACTTTC
CDR3: CASKPDGGLGANVLTF

V: TRBV4-1
size: .
D: TRBD1
J: TRBJ2-4
DNA: TGCGCCAGCAGCCAAGTAGAGGGGGCGAGGGCCAAAAACATTCAGTACTTC
CDR3: CASSQVEGARAKNIQYF

V: TRBV14
size: .
D: .
J: TRBJ1-2
DNA: TGTGCCAGCAGCCAAGAGGCAAGGGATCGGTATGGCTACACCTTC
CDR3: CASSQEARDRYGYTF

V: TRBV7-9
size: few
D: TRBD2
J: TRBJ2-3
DNA: TGTGCCAGCAGACGTTCTAGCGGGGGGACAGATACGCAGTATTTT
CDR3: CASRRSSGGTDTQYF

V: TRBV20-1
size: .
D: .
J: TRBJ1-6
DNA: TGCAGTGCCTCCGACAAGATTAATTCACCCCTCCACTTT
CDR3: CSASDKINSPLHF

V: TRBV3-1
size: .
D: .
J: TRBJ1-6
DNA: TGTGCCAGCAGCCTACAAAACAGAAATTCACCCCCCCACTTT
CDR3: CASSLQNRNSPPHF

V: TRBV28
size: few
D: TRBD1
J: TRBJ1-2
DNA: TGTGCCAGCAGTTTTTCGACAGGGAATGGCTACACCTTC
CDR3: CASSFSTGNGYTF

V: TRBV10-3
size: .
D: .
J: TRBJ2-7
DNA: TGTGCCAAAAAAGGCCCCCAGGGCTACGAGCAGTACTTC
CDR3: CAKKGPQGYEQYF

V: TRBV7-9
size: .
D: .
J: TRBJ1-2
DNA: TGTGCCAGCAGCTTTGAACAGGGTAGTGGCTACACCTTC
CDR3: CASSFEQGSGYTF

V: TRBV6-1
size: .
D: TRBD2
J: TRBJ2-3
DNA: TGTGCCAGCAGCCCAGGACTAGCGTGGACAGATACGCAGTATTTT
CDR3: CASSPGLAWTDTQYF

V: TRBV3-1
size: .
D: .
J: TRBJ1-1
DNA: TGTGCCAGCAGCCAACGAGGGCAGGTAAACCCTGAAGCTTTCTTT
CDR3: CASSQRGQVNPEAFF

V: TRBV5-1
size: .
D: .
J: TRBJ1-1
DNA: TGTGCCAGCAGCCGGGGACAGAACACTGAAGCTTTCTTT
CDR3: CASSRGQNTEAFF

V: TRBV20-1
size: .
D: .
J: TRBJ2-1
DNA: TGCAGTGCTAGAGATCCTAGGGGGGGTCCCTACAATGAGCAGTTCTTC
CDR3: CSARDPRGGPYNEQFF

V: TRBV6-6
size: few
D: .
J: TRBJ1-1
DNA: TGTGCCAGCAGTTACTCGGGCGCTGGGAAGAACACTGAAGCTTTCTTT
CDR3: CASSYSGAGKNTEAFF

V: TRBV6-2/TRBV6-3
size: .
D: .
J: TRBJ1-1
DNA: TGTGCCAGCAGTTACAAGTACACTGAAGCTTTCTTT
CDR3: CASSYKYTEAFF

V: TRBV10-3
size: .
D: .
J: TRBJ1-5
DNA: TGTGCCATCAGTGAGTACCATGGAAGCAATCAGCCCCAGCATTTT
CDR3: CAISEYHGSNQPQHF

V: TRBV7-2
size: .
D: .
J: TRBJ2-1
DNA: TGTGCCAGCAGCCTCAACCGGGACTCCTATGAGCAGTTCTTC
CDR3: CASSLNRDSYEQFF

V: TRBV6-2/TRBV6-3
size: few
D: .
J: TRBJ2-7
DNA: TGTGCCAGCAGTCCAAATTCGGGGGCGGCCAGTGTCTACGAGCAGTACTTC
CDR3: CASSPNSGAASVYEQYF

V: TRBV20-1
size: .
D: .
J: TRBJ2-1
DNA: TGCAGTGCTAGTTGGGAACAGGAATACAATGAGCAGTTCTTC
CDR3: CSASWEQEYNEQFF

V: TRBV27
size: .
D: TRBD1
J: TRBJ1-1
DNA: TGTGCCACCAGAACAGGGGGCGGGCTGAGCACTGAAGCTTTCTTT
CDR3: CATRTGGGLSTEAFF

V: TRBV9
size: .
D: .
J: TRBJ1-6
DNA: TGTGCCAGCAGCGACGGACAGTCCTATTCACCCCTCCACTTT
CDR3: CASSDGQSYSPLHF

V: TRBV20-1
size: .
D: TRBD2
J: TRBJ2-3
DNA: TGCAGTGCTAGGATACGTCCTAGCGGGGGCACAGATACGCAGTATTTT
CDR3: CSARIRPSGGTDTQYF

V: TRBV29-1
size: few
D: .
J: TRBJ1-2
DNA: TGCAGCGTTGAAGTCCTTGCCGGTTATGGCTACACCTTC
CDR3: CSVEVLAGYGYTF

V: TRBV27
size: .
D: TRBD1
J: TRBJ2-7
DNA: TGTGCCAGCATGGGGACAGGGCGCTCCTACGAGCAGTACTTC
CDR3: CASMGTGRSYEQYF

V: TRBV20-1
size: .
D: .
J: TRBJ1-1
DNA: TGCAGTGCTAGTCGCGGGAACACTGAAGCTTTCTTT
CDR3: CSASRGNTEAFF

V: TRBV5-1
size: many
D: TRBD2
J: TRBJ2-1
DNA: TGCGCCAGCAGCCCCGGGACTAGCGGGGCATGGCAGCAGTTCTTC
CDR3: CASSPGTSGAWQQFF

V: TRBV10-3
size: .
D: TRBD2
J: TRBJ2-1
DNA: TGTGCCATCAGTGAACCCCTAGCGGGAGCCCTCGATGAGCAGTTCTTC
CDR3: CAISEPLAGALDEQFF

V: TRBV12-5
size: .
D: .
J: TRBJ2-3
DNA: TGTGCTAGTGGTTTGATCGAGTCTAGCACAGATACGCAGTATTTT
CDR3: CASGLIESSTDTQYF

V: TRBV6-6
size: .
D: TRBD1
J: TRBJ1-5
DNA: TGTGCCAGCAGAGAACAGGGGGCGTTGGGTCAGCCCCAGCATTTT
CDR3: CASREQGALGQPQHF